Detailed here is one TCR beta chain. This CDR3 comprises 16 residues. V shed 5 bases and J shed 5 bases, with 21 bases lying between them. Germline V CDR1 and CDR2: SGHAT, FQNNGV. This entry comes from a study of T cell changes during pregnancy in multiple sclerosis. The data were produced by immunoSEQ multiplex PCR, yet TCRdb's version contains in-frame clones alone and is incomplete. The data show about 36,000 clones, around 93% seen once. The material was CD4+ T cells from peripheral blood mononuclear cells, obtained in the first trimester of pregnancy. The receptor was isolated from a female donor with multiple sclerosis, enrolled in a pregnancy study. The chain has TRBV11-2 and TRBJ2-5; D may be TRBD1 (6 bases). The CDR3: CASSVHRTAGPETQYF. CDR3 coding DNA: TGTGCCAGCAGCGTTCACCGGACAGCAGGCCCCGAGACCCAGTACTTC.